The clone carrying this T cell receptor (beta chain) appeared a single time. The antigen is unknown. The PCR contained 60 Vbeta and 13 Jbeta primers. As handled by the study authors: Later, an analysis found about 80 million unique TCR beta chains, and roughly 10 million of these were shared. TCRdb keeps only in-frame clones here, not all; method: immunoSEQ multiplex PCR. The V and J calls and clone size come from that table; D and trimming were worked out from the DNA. The table shows 200,000 to 250,000 clones, with over 65% occurring only once. These data originate in a study of cytomegalovirus exposure and HLA in healthy donors. Background on the study: As an earlier analysis found, about 200 million T cells yielded 117 million unique TCR beta sequences. Regarding the study as a whole: Analysis was carried out at a later point, and it linked a missense DCLRE1C variant to TCR beta V- and J-gene trimming.

The germline V and J ends were trimmed by 5 bases and 3 bases, with 35 bases remaining between them. The germline V gene encodes CDR1 LNHDA and CDR2 SQIVND (reference sequence). The CDR3 covers 22 residues. The sample taken for sequencing was PBMCs. The source is a human donor in good health. The genes are TRBV19 and TRBJ2-1; D may be TRBD2 (5 bases). The CDR3 loop reads CASSLPFQPGVFGVLGYNEQFF. The CDR3, as DNA: TGTGCCAGTAGTTTGCCCTTTCAGCCCGGGGTTTTTGGGGTTCTGGGCTACAATGAGCAGTTCTTC.